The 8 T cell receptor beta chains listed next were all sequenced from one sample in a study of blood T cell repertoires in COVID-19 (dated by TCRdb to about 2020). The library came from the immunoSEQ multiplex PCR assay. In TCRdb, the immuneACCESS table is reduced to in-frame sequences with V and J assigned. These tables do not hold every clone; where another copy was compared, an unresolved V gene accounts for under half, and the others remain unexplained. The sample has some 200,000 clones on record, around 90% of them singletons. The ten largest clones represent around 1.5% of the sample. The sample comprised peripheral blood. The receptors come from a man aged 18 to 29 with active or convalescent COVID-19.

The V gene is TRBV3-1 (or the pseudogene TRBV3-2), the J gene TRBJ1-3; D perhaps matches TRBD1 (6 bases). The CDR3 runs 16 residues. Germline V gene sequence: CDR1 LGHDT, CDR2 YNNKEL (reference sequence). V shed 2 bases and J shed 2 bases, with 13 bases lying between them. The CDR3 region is CASSQYRERPGNTIYF. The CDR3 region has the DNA TGTGCCAGCAGCCAATACAGGGAACGGCCTGGAAACACCATATATTTT.

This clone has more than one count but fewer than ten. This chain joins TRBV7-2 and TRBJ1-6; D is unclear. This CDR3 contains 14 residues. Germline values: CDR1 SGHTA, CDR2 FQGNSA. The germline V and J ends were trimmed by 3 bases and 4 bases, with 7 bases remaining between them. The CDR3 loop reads CASSLGGYNSPLHF. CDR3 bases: TGTGCCAGCAGCTTGGGCGGGTATAATTCACCCCTCCACTTT. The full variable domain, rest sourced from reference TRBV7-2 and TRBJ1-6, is GAGVSQSPSNKVTEKGKDVELRCDPISGHTALYWYRQSLGQGLEFLIYFQGNSAPDKSGLPSDRFSAERTGGSVSTLTIQRTQQEDSAVYLCASSLGGYNSPLHFGNGTRLTVT.

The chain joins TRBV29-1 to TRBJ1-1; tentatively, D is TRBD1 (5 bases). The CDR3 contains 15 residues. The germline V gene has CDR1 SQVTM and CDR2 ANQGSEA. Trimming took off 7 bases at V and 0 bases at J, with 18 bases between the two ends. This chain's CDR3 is CSAVTGGTMNTEAFF. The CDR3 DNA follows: TGCAGCGCTGTAACAGGCGGTACTATGAACACTGAAGCTTTCTTT. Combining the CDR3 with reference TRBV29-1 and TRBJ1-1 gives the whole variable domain SAVISQKPSRDICQRGTSLTIQCQVDSQVTMMFWYRQQPGQSLTLIATANQGSEATYESGFVIDKFPISRPNLTFSTLTVSNMSPEDSSIYLCSAVTGGTMNTEAFFGQGTRLTVV.

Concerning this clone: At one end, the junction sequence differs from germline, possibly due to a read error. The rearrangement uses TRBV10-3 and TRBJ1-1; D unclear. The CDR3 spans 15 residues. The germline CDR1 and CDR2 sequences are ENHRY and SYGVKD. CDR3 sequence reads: CAIRESYFMNTEAFF. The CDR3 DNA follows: TGTGCCATCAGGGAGTCCTACTTTATGAACACTGAAGCTTTCTTT.

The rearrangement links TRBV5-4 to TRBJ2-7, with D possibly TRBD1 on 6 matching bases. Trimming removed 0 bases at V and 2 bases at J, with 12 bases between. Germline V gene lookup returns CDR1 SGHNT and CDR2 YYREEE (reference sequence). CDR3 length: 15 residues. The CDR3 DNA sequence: TGTGCCAGCAGCTTGGTCCAGGGGAGCCCCTACGAGCAGTACTTC. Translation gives CASSLVQGSPYEQYF. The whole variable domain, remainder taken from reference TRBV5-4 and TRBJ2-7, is ETGVTQSPTHLIKTRGQQVTLRCSSQSGHNTVSWYQQALGQGPQFIFQYYREEENGRGNFPPRFSGLQFPNYSSELNVNALELDDSALYLCASSLVQGSPYEQYFGPGTRLTVT.

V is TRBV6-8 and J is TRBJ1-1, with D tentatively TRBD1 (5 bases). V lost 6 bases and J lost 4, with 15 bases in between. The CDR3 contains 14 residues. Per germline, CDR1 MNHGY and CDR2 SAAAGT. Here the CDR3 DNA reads TGTGCCAGCAGCCCTGACAGATCGGGCACTGAAGCTTTCTTT. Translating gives CASSPDRSGTEAFF.

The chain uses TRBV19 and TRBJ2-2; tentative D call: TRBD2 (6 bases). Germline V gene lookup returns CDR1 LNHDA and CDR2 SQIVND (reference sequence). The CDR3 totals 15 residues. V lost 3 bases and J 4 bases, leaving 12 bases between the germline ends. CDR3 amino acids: CASSIRRDGTGELFF. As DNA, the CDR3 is TGTGCCAGTAGTATCCGGCGGGACGGCACCGGGGAGCTGTTTTTT.

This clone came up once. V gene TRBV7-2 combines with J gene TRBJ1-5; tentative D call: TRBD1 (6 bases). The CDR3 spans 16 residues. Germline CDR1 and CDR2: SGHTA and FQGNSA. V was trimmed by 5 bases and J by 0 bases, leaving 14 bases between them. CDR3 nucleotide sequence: TGTGCCAGCAGCCCGGACAGCCAATATAGCAATCAGCCCCAGCATTTT. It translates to CASSPDSQYSNQPQHF.